Below, 18 T cell receptor beta chains from the same sample are listed, as sequenced in a study of shared clonotypes between healthy human individuals (dated by TCRdb to 2020 to 2021). The library came from the immunoSEQ multiplex PCR assay. Sourced from immuneACCESS, this table was stored by TCRdb with only in-frame sequences that have V and J called. A share of the clones is absent; for the studies checked, an unresolved V gene accounts for under half, and the remainder has no known explanation. The sample contains about 2 million clones, 85% to 95% of them found a single time. Roughly 1% of the sample lies in the top ten. CD8 naive samples were obtained by positive selection for CCR7 among CD45RO-negative cells, yielding a CD45RA+CCR7+ population from which TemRA cells were excluded. The sample taken for sequencing was naive CD8+ T cells sorted from blood. This specimen's cell subset or site label, per the study, means: CD45RA+CCR7+. These receptors were taken from a man between 18 and 35 years old in good health.

This clone has only a few counts. The V call is TRBV29-1, the J call TRBJ2-7, with TRBD1 identical over 9 bases. This CDR3 contains 15 residues. V shed 2 bases, J shed 2 bases, and the junction held 7 bases outside the gene matches. Per germline, CDR1 SQVTM and CDR2 ANQGSEA. CDR3 in DNA: TGCAGCGTTGAACGCCGGGACAGGGCCACCTACGAGCAGTACTTC. This sequence encodes CSVERRDRATYEQYF.

The chain links TRBV7-8 to TRBJ1-6, with 11 bases lining up with TRBD1. Trimming at V came to 4 bases and at J to 6 bases, leaving 8 bases not matched to a gene. Per germline, CDR1 SGHVS and CDR2 FQNEAQ. This CDR3 is built from 17 residues. CDR3 bases: TGTGCCAGCAGCTCCCGGGACAGGGGGATTCCTAATTCACCCCTCCACTTT. Protein: CASSSRDRGIPNSPLHF.

CDR3 sequence (DNA): TGTGCCAGCATGCCTTACCCGAACACTGAAGCTTTCTTT. As protein: CASMPYPNTEAFF. This chain connects TRBV27 to TRBJ1-1; D ambiguous. Germline CDR1 reads MNHEY; CDR2 reads SMNVEV (reference sequence). This CDR3 comprises 13 residues. Trimming left V 7 bases short and J 1 base short, with 10 bases between.

The gene calls are TRBV7-9 and TRBJ1-4; 7 nucleotides line up with TRBD1. Trimming cost V 4 bases and J 8 bases; bases outside gene matches: 16. CDR1 is SEHNR and CDR2 is FQNEAQ in the germline V gene (reference sequence). CDR3 length: 17 amino acids. CDR3 nucleotides: TGTGCCAGCAGCTCACGTCCGGGACAGCCCGGGGAGGAAAAACTGTTTTTT. It codes for CASSSRPGQPGEEKLFF.

This chain links TRBV11-3 with TRBJ1-1, with D possibly matching TRBD1 (6 bases). This CDR3 is 13 amino acids long. From germline, CDR1 is SGHNT and CDR2 YENEEA. V was cut by 5 bases and J by 4 bases, with 11 bases left in between. The CDR3, as DNA: TGTGCCAGCAGCCTACAGGGTGCCACTGAAGCTTTCTTT. This sequence encodes CASSLQGATEAFF.

The CDR3 DNA is TGTGCCAGCAGCCTAATTACCGGGACTACCTCGGAGCAGTTCTTC. Its translation: CASSLITGTTSEQFF. This chain links TRBV11-2 with TRBJ2-1, with TRBD2 matching over 7 bases. CDR1 is SGHAT, CDR2 FQNNGV, per germline. V gave up 5 bases and J gave up 10 bases; unmatched junction bases: 14. This CDR3 spans 15 amino acids.

The chain uses TRBV29-1 and TRBJ2-3, with D possibly being TRBD2 (5 bases). The V end lost 6 bases, the J end lost 2 bases, and 9 bases lay between the germline ends. CDR3 length: 12 residues. Germline assignment: CDR1 SQVTM and CDR2 ANQGSEA. For the CDR3, the DNA is TGCAGCGTCGGACTGACCACAGATACGCAGTATTTT. It yields the protein CSVGLTTDTQYF.

J is TRBJ2-1 and V is TRBV10-3, with TRBD2 matching 14 bases. Germline CDR1 and CDR2: ENHRY and SYGVKD. V gave up 4 bases and J gave up 0 bases; unmatched junction bases: 5. CDR3 length equals 18 residues. CDR3 protein: CAISGGLAGASSYNEQFF. In DNA, the CDR3 is TGTGCCATCAGTGGGGGACTAGCGGGGGCCAGCTCCTACAATGAGCAGTTCTTC.

The chain combines TRBV28 with TRBJ1-2; the D gene is possibly TRBD1 (6 bases). Trimming shortened V by 8 bases and J by 7 bases, and 26 bases separated the two germline ends. Germline CDR1 and CDR2: MDHEN and SYDVKM. This CDR3 has 16 residues. The CDR3 sequence: CASHSTPQGGGSGYTF. CDR3 DNA: TGTGCCAGCCATTCCACCCCACAGGGCGGCGGGAGTGGCTACACCTTC.

The chain recombines TRBV4-3 with TRBJ1-1; D uncertain. The CDR3 runs to 15 residues. The germline CDR1 and CDR2 sequences are LGHNA and YSLEER. Between the trimmed V and J ends, which lost 0 bases and 0 bases, there was a span of 8 bases. CDR3 region: CASSQEFEMNTEAFF. The CDR3 nucleotides read TGCGCCAGCAGCCAAGAGTTCGAGATGAACACTGAAGCTTTCTTT.

The chain joins TRBV11-1 to TRBJ1-1; TRBD1 might be the D (5 bases). The CDR3 covers 14 residues. V lost 1 base to trimming and J lost 4 bases, with 10 bases between them. Per germline, CDR1 SGHAT and CDR2 FQDESV (reference sequence). CDR3 bases: TGTGCCAGCAGCTTAGTGGAGGGGCCCACTGAAGCTTTCTTT. Translation: CASSLVEGPTEAFF. Full variable domain (outside the CDR3, taken from reference TRBV11-1 and TRBJ1-1): EAEVAQSPRYKITEKSQAVAFWCDPISGHATLYWYRQILGQGPELLVQFQDESVVDDSQLPKDRFSAERLKGVDSTLKIQPAELGDSAMYLCASSLVEGPTEAFFGQGTRLTVV.

This chain joins TRBV15 and TRBJ1-2; 10 nucleotides line up with TRBD1. CDR3 length equals 17 residues. V lost 0 bases to trimming and J lost 1 base; unmatched junction nucleotides: 5. Germline V lookup: CDR1 LNHNV, CDR2 YYDKDF (reference sequence). CDR3 in amino acids: CATSRDRDRGGNYGYTF. CDR3 sequence (DNA): TGTGCCACCAGCAGAGATCGGGACAGGGGAGGTAACTATGGCTACACCTTC.

This sequence joins TRBV6-4 and TRBJ2-7; 9 positions agree with TRBD1. CDR1 is MRHNA and CDR2 is SNTAGT in the germline V gene. The CDR3 extends over 20 amino acids. V was clipped by 3 bases and J by 5 bases; unmatched bases: 23. CDR3 DNA sequence: TGTGCCAGCAGTGAGAAGATCGAGATCATCACGGGACAGGGTAAACACGAGCAGTACTTC. Encoded protein: CASSEKIEIITGQGKHEQYF.

The rearrangement uses TRBV11-2 and TRBJ2-3, with 8 nucleotides matching TRBD2. With V trimmed by 3 bases and J by 5 bases, 7 bases remained unmatched. Per the germline V gene, CDR1 is SGHAT and CDR2 is FQNNGV. CDR3 size: 15 residues. CDR3 in DNA: TGTGCCAGCAGCTTGTCAGCGGGAGAGATAGATACGCAGTATTTT. It translates to CASSLSAGEIDTQYF.

The chain combines TRBV5-5 with TRBJ2-7, with 11 positions matching TRBD2. CDR3 length: 15 residues. Unmatched junction bases numbered 5, after V lost 5 bases and J lost 1 base. Per germline, CDR1 SGHKS and CDR2 YYEKEE (reference sequence). CDR3 DNA sequence: TGTGCCAGCAGAGAACGACTAGCGGGATCCTACGAGCAGTACTTC. Translation: CASRERLAGSYEQYF. Full variable domain (outside the CDR3, taken from reference TRBV5-5 and TRBJ2-7): DAGVTQSPTHLIKTRGQQVTLRCSPISGHKSVSWYQQVLGQGPQFIFQYYEKEERGRGNFPDRFSARQFPNYSSELNVNALLLGDSALYLCASRERLAGSYEQYFGPGTRLTVT.

With respect to this clone: Other nucleotide sequences in the sample specify the same CDR3. The chain uses TRBV2 and TRBJ2-7, with no clear D. The germline CDR1 and CDR2 sequences are SNHLY and FYNNEI. The CDR3 sequence is 13 residues long. With 3 bases removed from V and 2 bases from J, the gap between germline ends came to 8 bases. CDR3: CASSEGVTYEQYF. CDR3 nucleotide sequence: TGTGCCAGCAGTGAGGGCGTTACCTACGAGCAGTACTTC.

A single count supports this clone. The chain employs TRBV2 and TRBJ2-1; weak D call: TRBD1 (5 bases). The germline V gene encodes CDR1 SNHLY and CDR2 FYNNEI. V was cut by 2 bases and J by 3 bases, with 8 bases left in between. The CDR3 contains 14 residues. DNA for the CDR3: TGTGCCAGCAGTGAATTGGACAACTACAATGAGCAGTTCTTC. Its protein product is CASSELDNYNEQFF.

This chain links TRBV30 with TRBJ1-1, with D perhaps matching TRBD1 (6 bases). V was clipped by 3 bases and J by 1 base, with 15 bases between them. CDR1 and CDR2 from the germline V gene are GTSNPN and SVGIG (reference sequence). This CDR3 has 15 amino acids. CDR3 in DNA: TGTGCCTGGAGGGTAAGGGGAGGGGGGAACACTGAAGCTTTCTTT. Residues: CAWRVRGGGNTEAFF.